This T cell receptor beta chain was found in a study of blood T cell repertoires in COVID-19. For the study at large: The United States, Italy and Spain supplied acute and convalescent COVID-19 samples. T cells, B-cell-depleted T cells, or PBMCs provided the cDNA or gDNA that served as material.

In the original analysis: Quantification of nucleated cells was approximated via reference gene primer amplification. Method: immunoSEQ multiplex PCR; TCRdb's copy keeps in-frame clones and lacks some. V and J calls and clone size come straight from that table; D and trimming were deduced from the DNA. This sample carries 200,000 to 250,000 clones, roughly four fifths of them seen once, and the ten largest clones take roughly 1.9%. This CDR3 comprises 14 residues. Germline V gives CDR1 KGHSH, CDR2 LQKENI. With V trimmed by 2 bases and J by 3 bases, 3 bases remained unmatched. V and J are TRBV18 and TRBJ2-5; 7 nucleotides line up with TRBD2. The material sequenced was peripheral blood. This receptor was obtained from a man in his thirties or forties who had recovered from COVID-19. The CDR3 DNA is TGTGCCAGCTCACCAACTGGGGGGGAAGAGACCCAGTACTTC. Protein: CASSPTGGEETQYF.